This T cell receptor beta chain was identified during a study of T cell responses to AZD1222 COVID-19 vaccine. Study-wide results and limits: The donor group comprised mostly white British people and more females; the analysis possibly underestimated clonal diversity. Close to half of all spike-specific TCRs reportedly target regions of the variants that are unmutated. Baseline seropositivity occurred in only a handful of AZD1222 recipients.

Notes on this clone: The antigen remains undetermined.

The germline gives CDR1 MNHEY, CDR2 SVGAGI. The CDR3 extends over 14 amino acids. V was trimmed by 6 bases and J by 5 bases, leaving 14 bases between them. Profiling relied on immunoSEQ multiplex PCR, and the TCRdb table lists in-frame clones only, not all of them. The data contain around 130,000 clones, approximately 86% of them seen just once; the ten biggest clones take up 3%. This sample comprised peripheral blood, obtained 28 days after the second AZD1222 dose. This receptor was taken from an adult who received the AZD1222 COVID-19 vaccine. The J gene is TRBJ1-5, the V gene TRBV6-5; tentatively, D is TRBD1 (6 bases). CDR3 sequence reads: CASRGTGPDQPQHF. The CDR3 DNA sequence: TGTGCCAGCAGAGGTACAGGGCCGGATCAGCCCCAGCATTTT.